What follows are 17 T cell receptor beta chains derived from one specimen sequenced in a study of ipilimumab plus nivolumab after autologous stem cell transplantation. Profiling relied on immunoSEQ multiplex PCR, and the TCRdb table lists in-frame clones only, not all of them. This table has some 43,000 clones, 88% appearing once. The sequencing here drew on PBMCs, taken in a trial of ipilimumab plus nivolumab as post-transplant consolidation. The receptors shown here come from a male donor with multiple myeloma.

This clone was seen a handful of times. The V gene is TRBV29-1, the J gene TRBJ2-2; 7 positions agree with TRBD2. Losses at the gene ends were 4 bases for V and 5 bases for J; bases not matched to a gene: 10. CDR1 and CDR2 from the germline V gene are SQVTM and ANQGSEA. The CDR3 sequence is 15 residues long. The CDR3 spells CSVGGGRGYTGELFF. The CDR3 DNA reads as TGCAGCGTTGGGGGAGGGCGGGGTTATACCGGGGAGCTGTTTTTT.

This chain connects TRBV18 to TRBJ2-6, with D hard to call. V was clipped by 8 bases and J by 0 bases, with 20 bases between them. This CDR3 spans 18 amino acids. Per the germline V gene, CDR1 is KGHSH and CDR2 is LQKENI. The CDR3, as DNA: TGTGCCAGCACGCCTGAAAGGGCAGGCAACTCTGGGGCCAACGTCCTGACTTTC. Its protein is CASTPERAGNSGANVLTF.

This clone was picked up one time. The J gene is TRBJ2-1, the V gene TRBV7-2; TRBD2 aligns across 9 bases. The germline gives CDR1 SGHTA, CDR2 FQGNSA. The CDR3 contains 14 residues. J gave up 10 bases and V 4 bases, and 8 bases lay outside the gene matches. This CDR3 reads CASSSPRLAGEQFF. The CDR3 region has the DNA TGTGCCAGCAGCTCCCCGCGTCTAGCGGGAGAGCAGTTCTTC.

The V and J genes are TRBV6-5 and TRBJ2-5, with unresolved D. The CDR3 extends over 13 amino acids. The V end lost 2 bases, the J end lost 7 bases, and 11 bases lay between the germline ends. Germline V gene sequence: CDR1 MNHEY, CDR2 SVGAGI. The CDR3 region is CASSYGDFGTQYF. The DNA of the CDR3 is TGTGCCAGCAGTTACGGAGACTTTGGGACCCAGTACTTC.

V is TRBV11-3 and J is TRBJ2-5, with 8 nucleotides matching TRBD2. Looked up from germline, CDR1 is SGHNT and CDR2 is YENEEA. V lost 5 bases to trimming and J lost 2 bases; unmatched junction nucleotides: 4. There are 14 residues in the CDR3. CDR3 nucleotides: TGTGCCAGCAGCGAGGCTAGCGGGCAAGAGACCCAGTACTTC. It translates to CASSEASGQETQYF.

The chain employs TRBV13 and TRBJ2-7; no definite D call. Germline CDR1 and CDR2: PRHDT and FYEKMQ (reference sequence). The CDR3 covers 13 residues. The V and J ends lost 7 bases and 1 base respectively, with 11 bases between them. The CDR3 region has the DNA TGTGCCAGCATGGGTCGGTCATCCTACGAGCAGTACTTC. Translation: CASMGRSSYEQYF.

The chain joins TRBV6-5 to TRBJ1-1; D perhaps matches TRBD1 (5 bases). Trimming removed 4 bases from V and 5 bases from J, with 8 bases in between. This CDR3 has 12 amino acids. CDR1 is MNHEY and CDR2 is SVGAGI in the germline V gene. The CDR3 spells CASSSQVTEAFF. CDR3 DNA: TGTGCCAGCAGTTCACAGGTTACTGAAGCTTTCTTT.

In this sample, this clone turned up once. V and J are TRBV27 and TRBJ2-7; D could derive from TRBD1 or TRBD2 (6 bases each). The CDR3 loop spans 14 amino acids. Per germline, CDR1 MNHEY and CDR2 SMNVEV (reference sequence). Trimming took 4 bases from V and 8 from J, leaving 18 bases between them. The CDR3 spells CASSSYRDFGQQYF. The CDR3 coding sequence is TGTGCCAGCAGTTCATACAGGGACTTTGGACAGCAGTACTTC.

Here the CDR3 reads CASSPGSAFMGYTEAFF. CDR3 bases: TGTGCCAGCTCACCAGGATCGGCTTTCATGGGGTACACTGAAGCTTTCTTT. This rearrangement joins TRBV18 to TRBJ1-1; D unresolved. The CDR3 runs 17 residues. Germline V gene data show CDR1 as KGHSH and CDR2 as LQKENI. The V and J ends lost 2 bases and 3 bases respectively, with 19 bases between them.

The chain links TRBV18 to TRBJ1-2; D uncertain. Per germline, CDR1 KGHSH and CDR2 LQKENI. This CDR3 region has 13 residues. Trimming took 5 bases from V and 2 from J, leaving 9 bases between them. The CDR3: CASSEGRNYGYTF. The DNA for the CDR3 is TGTGCCAGCTCAGAAGGCCGGAACTATGGCTACACCTTC.

CDR3 sequence reads: CASSIAGVADTQYF. CDR3 coding DNA: TGTGCCAGCAGCATAGCGGGAGTTGCGGATACGCAGTATTTT. The J gene is TRBJ2-3, the V gene TRBV7-3; 9 nucleotides match TRBD2. Germline V CDR1 and CDR2: SGHTA, FQGTGA. The CDR3 is 14 amino acids. J gave up 6 bases and V 5 bases, and 6 bases lay outside the gene matches.

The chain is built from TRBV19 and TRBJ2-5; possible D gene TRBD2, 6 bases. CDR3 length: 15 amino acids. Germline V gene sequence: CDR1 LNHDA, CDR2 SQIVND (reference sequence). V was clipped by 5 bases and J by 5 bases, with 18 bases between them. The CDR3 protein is CASSSPGLLEETQYF. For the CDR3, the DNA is TGTGCCAGTAGTTCGCCGGGACTCCTGGAGGAGACCCAGTACTTC.

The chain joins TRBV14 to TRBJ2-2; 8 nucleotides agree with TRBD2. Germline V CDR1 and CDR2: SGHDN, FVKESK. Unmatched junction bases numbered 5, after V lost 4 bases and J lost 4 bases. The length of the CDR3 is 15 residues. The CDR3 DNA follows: TGTGCCAGCAGCCCGAACCGGGGGGGCACCGGGGAGCTGTTTTTT. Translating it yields CASSPNRGGTGELFF.

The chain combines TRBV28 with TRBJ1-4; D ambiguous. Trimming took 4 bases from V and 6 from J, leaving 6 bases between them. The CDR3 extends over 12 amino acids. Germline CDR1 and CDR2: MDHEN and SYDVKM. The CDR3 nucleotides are TGTGCCAGCAGTTCAACCTATGAAAAACTGTTTTTT. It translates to CASSSTYEKLFF.

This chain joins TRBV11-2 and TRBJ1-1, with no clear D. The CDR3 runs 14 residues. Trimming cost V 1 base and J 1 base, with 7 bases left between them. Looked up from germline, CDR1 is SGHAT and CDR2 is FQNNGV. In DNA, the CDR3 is TGTGCCAGCAGCTTAGTGATCGGGAACACTGAAGCTTTCTTT. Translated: CASSLVIGNTEAFF.

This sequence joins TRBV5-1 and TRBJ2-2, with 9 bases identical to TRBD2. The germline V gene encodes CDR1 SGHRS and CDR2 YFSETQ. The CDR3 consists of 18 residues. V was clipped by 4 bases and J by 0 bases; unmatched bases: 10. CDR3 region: CASSARLADPANTGELFF. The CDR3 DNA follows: TGCGCCAGCAGCGCCCGACTAGCGGACCCCGCGAACACCGGGGAGCTGTTTTTT.

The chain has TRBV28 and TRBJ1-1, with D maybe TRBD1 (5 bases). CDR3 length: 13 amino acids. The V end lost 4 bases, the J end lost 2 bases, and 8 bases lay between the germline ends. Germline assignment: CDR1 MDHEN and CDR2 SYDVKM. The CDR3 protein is CASSSGQNTEAFF. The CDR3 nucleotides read TGTGCCAGCAGTTCCGGACAAAACACTGAAGCTTTCTTT.